This T cell receptor (beta chain) comes out of a study of graft-versus-host responses after intestinal transplantation. Study-level background: Recipients across the board were started on anti-thymocyte globulin induction, then kept on tacrolimus and steroids for about 3 years.

This clone turned up a few times. Its specificity is not known. General study results and limits: GvH clones were identified in recipient marrow, with some first appearing in ileum or blood. Where graft-donor T cell macrochimerism was present, patients had high graft-versus-host to host-versus-graft clonal ratios in allografts.

CDR1 is MNHEY, CDR2 SMNVEV, per germline (reference sequence). This CDR3 contains 14 residues. The V gene lost 7 bases and the J gene lost 5 bases, with 12 bases spanning the gap. Sequenced by immunoSEQ multiplex PCR; TCRdb stores in-frame clones only, minus some. The data show 95,000 to 110,000 clones, about 87% seen once. The gene calls are TRBV27 and TRBJ1-6; no reliable D call. The TCR originated in a human donor who was the organ donor for an intestinal transplant. Sample: unstimulated CD4+ T cells sorted from spleen or lymph node cells, taken before transplant. CDR3 coding DNA: TGTGCCAGCAAGTGGGGTCGGGATAATTCACCCCTCCACTTT. This sequence encodes CASKWGRDNSPLHF.